This T cell receptor beta chain is drawn from a study of tumor-infiltrating lymphocytes in primary liver carcinoma. On the study more broadly: Tumors were staged T1-T3 N0M0 and measured roughly 4.2 to 10 cm across.

Blood RNA originated from unsorted whole blood, with germline DNA additionally extracted. Germline V gene lookup returns CDR1 SGHDT and CDR2 YYEEEE. Trimming cost V 0 bases and J 10 bases, with 17 bases left between them. The CDR3 runs 16 residues. This clonotype was seen more than once but under ten times. Production of TCR beta cDNA used approximately 480 ng total RNA together with a constant-region primer. Three nested multiplex PCR rounds of slightly modified ARM-PCR generated TCR beta libraries. Use of TRBV1-TRBV30 forward primers with a C-beta reverse primer characterized the first two PCR rounds, which lasted approximately 11 cycles each. MiXCR was run by TCRdb on the multiplex PCR reads, yielding one entry per CDR3 protein. The repertoire holds about 320,000 distinct CDR3 sequences, 65% seen once, with approximately 9.4% in the top ten.

The sequence was collected from a man aged 40-55 years with primary liver carcinoma and hepatitis B virus infection. This chain connects TRBV5-6 to TRBJ1-6; TRBD1 might be the D (5 bases). The sequencing input was peripheral blood. CDR3 sequence (DNA): TGTGCCAGCAGCTTGGCTGAGGGGCCACGGGGCTCACCCCTCCACTTT. The encoded protein is CASSLAEGPRGSPLHF.